This T cell receptor (beta chain) emerged from a study of T cells in localized non-small cell lung cancer. At least ten counts were recorded for this clone. What it recognizes is unknown. Whole-study findings and limits: Higher blood T cell density tracked longer overall survival.

Profiled with immunoSEQ multiplex PCR; TCRdb holds only in-frame clones, not every one. The sample lists 53,000 or so clones, over 70% occurring once. The sample here was peripheral blood mononuclear cells, taken before any cancer treatment. The receptor comes from a man aged 40-75 years with stage III lung adenocarcinoma.

The CDR3 nucleotides are TGTGCCAGCAGCCTTTACAGCGACGAGCAGTACTTC. It specifies CASSLYSDEQYF. The gene calls are TRBV7-9 and TRBJ2-7; the D is unclear. This CDR3 has 12 residues. V was cut by 5 bases and J by 5 bases, with 10 bases left in between. CDR1 SEHNR and CDR2 FQNEAQ come from the germline V gene (reference sequence).